Below are 21 T cell receptor beta chains sequenced from a single sample in a study of identical twins. TCRdb reanalysed the 5' RACE reads using MiXCR and keeps one entry per CDR3 protein. The sample has a few hundred thousand distinct CDR3 sequences, under 12% seen once. Material for sequencing was memory T cells sorted from blood. The receptors derive from a man aged 45-65 years in good health.

This clonotype was seen only a few times. J is TRBJ1-3 and V is TRBV20-1, with unresolved D. The CDR3 runs 12 residues. The germline CDR1 and CDR2 sequences are DFQATT and SNEGSKA (reference sequence). Trimming left V 2 bases short and J 1 base short, with 3 bases between. CDR3 bases: TGCAGTGCTAGAAATTCTGGAAACACCATATATTTT. It yields the protein CSARNSGNTIYF.

The table lists this clonotype with a few counts. The gene calls are TRBV11-2 and TRBJ2-5, with TRBD2 identical over 8 bases. Per germline, CDR1 SGHAT and CDR2 FQNNGV. The CDR3 covers 18 residues. V was clipped by 5 bases and J by 5 bases; unmatched bases: 19. As DNA, the CDR3 is TGTGCCAGCAGCCCCAGAAATTATCGGGGGGGTGGCGCGGAGACCCAGTACTTC. It specifies CASSPRNYRGGGAETQYF.

This clonotype was recorded a few times. Possible read error: a much larger clone is one base away. This chain links TRBV7-8 with TRBJ2-7, with 11 positions matching TRBD1. The germline CDR1 and CDR2 sequences are SGHVS and FQNEAQ. The CDR3 sequence is 14 residues long. After removal of 7 bases from V and 2 bases from J, the junction contained 4 bases not matched to a gene. This CDR3 reads CASTPGQGAYEQYF. CDR3 nucleotides: TGTGCCAGCACTCCGGGACAGGGGGCCTACGAGCAGTACTTC.

This clonotype has just a few counts. The chain couples TRBV24-1 to TRBJ1-1; the D is unclear. CDR1 and CDR2 (germline): KGHDR, SFDVKD. CDR3 size: 13 residues. The V end was cut by 6 bases, the J end by 3 bases, with 10 bases between. CDR3 bases: TGTGCCACCAGTTCTTGGGGTTACACTGAAGCTTTCTTT. The encoded protein is CATSSWGYTEAFF.

There are many counts of this clonotype. The chain uses TRBV28 and TRBJ2-1, with D tentatively TRBD2 (6 bases). This CDR3 is built from 14 residues. V lost 3 bases and J lost 6, with 12 bases in between. Per germline, CDR1 MDHEN and CDR2 SYDVKM. The CDR3 spells CASSLASVGNEQFF. The CDR3 nucleotides read TGTGCCAGCAGTTTGGCTAGCGTGGGCAATGAGCAGTTCTTC.

CDR3 region: CASSLQSKGPGEAFF. Written as DNA, the CDR3 is TGTGCCAGCAGTCTCCAGAGTAAAGGTCCCGGTGAAGCTTTCTTT. This chain connects TRBV28 to TRBJ1-1, with D uncertain. The V gene lost 5 bases and the J gene lost 7 bases, with 20 bases spanning the gap. The CDR3 length is 15 residues. In germline, CDR1 is MDHEN, CDR2 SYDVKM.

The CDR3 region has the DNA TGTGCCAGCAGCATCGTCAATCAGCCCCAGCATTTT. It translates to CASSIVNQPQHF. This chain links TRBV7-9 with TRBJ1-5; D is undetermined. The V gene's germline CDR1 is SEHNR and CDR2 FQNEAQ (reference sequence). The CDR3 has 12 amino acids. Deletions cut 5 bases from V and 3 bases from J, with 5 bases between.

The chain combines TRBV7-2 with TRBJ2-1, with 11 bases lining up with TRBD2. The CDR3 is 15 amino acids. CDR1 SGHTA and CDR2 FQGNSA come from the germline V gene. V lost 2 bases to trimming and J lost 5 bases; unmatched junction nucleotides: 2. The CDR3 spells CASSLTSGGDNEQFF. The CDR3 nucleotides read TGTGCCAGCAGCTTAACTAGCGGGGGAGACAATGAGCAGTTCTTC. The full variable domain, rest sourced from reference TRBV7-2 and TRBJ2-1, is GAGVSQSPSNKVTEKGKDVELRCDPISGHTALYWYRQSLGQGLEFLIYFQGNSAPDKSGLPSDRFSAERTGGSVSTLTIQRTQQEDSAVYLCASSLTSGGDNEQFFGPGTRLTVL.

This clonotype was observed at least ten times. The chain is built from TRBV29-1 and TRBJ1-3; possible D gene TRBD1, 5 bases. CDR3 size: 15 residues. Trimming removed 7 bases at V and 0 bases at J, with 16 bases between. Per germline, CDR1 SQVTM and CDR2 ANQGSEA. The CDR3 spells CSAHGTLSSGNTIYF. The CDR3 DNA is TGCAGCGCTCACGGGACTCTAAGCTCTGGAAACACCATATATTTT.

A few counts support this clonotype. The rearrangement uses TRBV10-3 and TRBJ2-7; D is uncertain. V was pared by 8 bases and J by 7 bases, with 18 bases between. CDR3 length: 13 residues. CDR1 is ENHRY, CDR2 SYGVKD, per germline. The CDR3 region has the DNA TGTGCCATCGCCCTCGGCCGAGAAGGGGAGCAGTACTTC. Translated, it gives CAIALGREGEQYF.

This chain connects TRBV4-3 to TRBJ2-5, with D perhaps assigned TRBD1 or TRBD2 (5 bases each). The germline CDR1 and CDR2 sequences are LGHNA and YSLEER. V was pared by 0 bases and J by 3 bases, with 14 bases between. The CDR3 has 16 amino acids. The CDR3 reads CASSQELRDGEETQYF. The DNA of the CDR3 is TGCGCCAGCAGCCAAGAGCTTCGGGACGGTGAAGAGACCCAGTACTTC.

The J gene is TRBJ2-2, the V gene TRBV2, with TRBD1 identical over 9 bases. V was pared by 10 bases and J by 7 bases, with 7 bases of the junction left unmatched. The CDR3 loop spans 13 amino acids. Germline-derived CDR1 and CDR2 are SNHLY and FYNNEI. CDR3 coding DNA: TGTGCCAACTCGGGACAGGGAGGCGGGGAGCTGTTTTTT. Protein product: CANSGQGGGELFF.

This clonotype was counted many times. The rearrangement uses TRBV4-3 and TRBJ2-7; 7 nucleotides match TRBD2. The germline V gene encodes CDR1 LGHNA and CDR2 YSLEER. V shed 3 bases, J shed 2 bases, and the junction held 13 bases outside the gene matches. The CDR3 is 17 residues long. For the CDR3, the DNA is TGCGCCAGCAGCCAGGGGCCTGGGCAGGGAGGGACCTACGAGCAGTACTTC. The encoded protein is CASSQGPGQGGTYEQYF.

This clonotype was seen ten or more times. The rearrangement uses TRBV7-9 and TRBJ1-2; D may be TRBD1 (5 bases). V dropped 11 bases and J dropped 8 bases, with 15 bases sitting between them. Germline lookup yields CDR1 SEHNR and CDR2 FQNEAQ (reference sequence). The CDR3 length is 11 residues. CDR3 loop: CAGLRGEGYTF. For the CDR3, the DNA is TGTGCCGGCCTGAGGGGCGAGGGCTACACCTTC.

This clonotype has a count of ten or more. V is TRBV5-1 and J is TRBJ1-4; 8 bases align to TRBD1. This CDR3 spans 14 amino acids. With V trimmed by 4 bases and J by 7 bases, 6 bases remained unmatched. In germline, CDR1 is SGHRS, CDR2 YFSETQ. CDR3 in amino acids: CASSPGTGFEKLFF. The CDR3 DNA reads TGCGCCAGCAGCCCCGGGACAGGATTTGAAAAACTGTTTTTT.

A few counts support this clonotype. Here the CDR3 reads CATRGGNEQFF. In DNA form, the CDR3 reads TGTGCCACCAGAGGGGGGAATGAGCAGTTCTTC. The V call is TRBV27, the J call TRBJ2-1; the D call may be TRBD1 or TRBD2 (6 bases each). The CDR3 consists of 11 residues. V shed 10 bases and J shed 7 bases, with 11 bases lying between them. CDR1 is MNHEY, CDR2 SMNVEV, per germline (reference sequence).

The gene calls are TRBV3-1 and TRBJ1-6; 9 bases line up with TRBD1. In germline, CDR1 is LGHDT, CDR2 YNNKEL (reference sequence). This CDR3 is 14 amino acids long. J gave up 10 bases and V 5 bases, and 6 bases lay outside the gene matches. The CDR3 region is CASSGGQGSSPLHF. CDR3 in DNA: TGTGCCAGCAGCGGGGGACAGGGCAGCTCACCCCTCCACTTT.

This sequence joins TRBV14 and TRBJ2-4, with a weak D call TRBD2 (5 bases). This CDR3 region has 17 residues. Germline loops: CDR1 SGHDN, CDR2 FVKESK. The germline V and J ends were trimmed by 3 bases and 3 bases, with 18 bases remaining between them. Here the CDR3 reads CASSHVRTAEGKNIQYF. The CDR3 DNA sequence: TGTGCCAGCAGCCACGTCCGCACAGCCGAGGGCAAAAACATTCAGTACTTC.

In its sample, this clonotype was seen a few times. This chain joins TRBV4-3 and TRBJ2-1; 9 positions match TRBD1. The CDR3 spans 15 residues. After removal of 4 bases from V and 4 bases from J, the junction contained 5 bases not matched to a gene. Germline lookup yields CDR1 LGHNA and CDR2 YSLEER. CDR3 sequence: CASSRDRGLYNEQFF. The CDR3 DNA is TGCGCCAGCAGCCGAGACAGGGGGTTGTACAATGAGCAGTTCTTC.

As for this clonotype: An end of the junction differs from the germline gene, which may be a read error. The chain employs TRBV12-3 or TRBV12-4 and TRBJ1-5, with D tentatively TRBD1 (5 bases). The CDR3 is 18 residues long. CDR3 DNA: TGTGCCAGCAGTTTAGCTGGGGGGTTGGGACTAAGAAATCAGCCCCGGCATTTT. Translated: CASSLAGGLGLRNQPRHF.

This clonotype has ten or more counts. In nucleotides, the CDR3 is TGCGCCAGCAGCCAAGATATAGACAGCTCTAGCACAGATACGCAGTATTTT. Translation: CASSQDIDSSSTDTQYF. The J gene is TRBJ2-3, the V gene TRBV4-3; D is perhaps TRBD1 (5 bases). Trimming shortened V by 0 bases and J by 0 bases, and 13 bases separated the two germline ends. The CDR3 is made up of 17 amino acids. CDR1 and CDR2 (germline): LGHNA, YSLEER.